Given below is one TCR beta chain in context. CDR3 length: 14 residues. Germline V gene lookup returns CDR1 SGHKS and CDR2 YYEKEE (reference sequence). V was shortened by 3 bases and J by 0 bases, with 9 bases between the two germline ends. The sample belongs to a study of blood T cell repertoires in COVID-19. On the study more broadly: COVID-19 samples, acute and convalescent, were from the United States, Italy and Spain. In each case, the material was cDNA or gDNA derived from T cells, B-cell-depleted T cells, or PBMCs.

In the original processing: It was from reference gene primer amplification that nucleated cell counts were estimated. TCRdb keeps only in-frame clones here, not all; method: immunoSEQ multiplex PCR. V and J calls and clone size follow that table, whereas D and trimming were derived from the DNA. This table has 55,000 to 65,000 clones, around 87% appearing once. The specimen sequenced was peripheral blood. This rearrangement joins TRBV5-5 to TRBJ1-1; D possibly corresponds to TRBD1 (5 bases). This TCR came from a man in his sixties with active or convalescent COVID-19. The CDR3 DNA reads TGTGCCAGCAGCTCGATGACAGTGAACACTGAAGCTTTCTTT. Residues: CASSSMTVNTEAFF.